A single T cell receptor beta chain is shown here with its context. No antigen is known for it. Using ten immunoSEQ deep assay plates, investigators sequenced unsorted PBMC DNA. The assay was immunoSEQ multiplex PCR, and TCRdb's table has in-frame clones only and misses some. The repertoire holds around 480,000 clones, with almost 80% as singletons. This sample stems from a study of shared clonotypes between healthy human individuals. Turning to the study itself: The study enrolled a couple of women and three men aged 18 to 49. Findings of the study overall: A small donor pool kept down the genetic and exposure-history diversity that was represented.

When samples were unsorted, roughly 91 million PBMCs were used for genomic DNA. This CDR3 contains 11 residues. The germline V gene has CDR1 SNHLY and CDR2 FYNNEI. V was pared by 5 bases and J by 10 bases, with 9 bases between. This TCR came from a woman aged 40 to 50 in good health. Some clones in this sample may be carry-over from other donors' samples. The rearrangement links TRBV2 to TRBJ2-1; D remains unclear. Sequencing used PBMCs. CDR3 protein: CASSLSHEQFF. Here the CDR3 DNA reads TGTGCCAGCAGTTTAAGTCACGAGCAGTTCTTC.